A selection of T cell receptor beta chains follows, all from one sample in a study of blood T cells in healthy people across ages. TCRdb processed the 5' RACE reads anew with MiXCR; each CDR3 protein has one entry. The profile shows about 1,500,000 distinct CDR3 sequences, 40% to 50% of them singletons. The sample comprised blood. All receptors come from a woman under 30 in good health. The CDR3 runs from the conserved cysteine through the conserved F or W. Each record gives: clone size, J gene, V gene, D gene, CDR3 DNA, CDR3 protein. The D gene is left open where the match is weak. Not every row has a clone size; where given, it reads once, few, many or a size class.

clone_size: -
j_call: TRBJ2-1
v_call: TRBV7-8
d_call: -
cdr3_nt: TGTGCCAGCAGCTTAGCCCTAGGACCGAGCAATGAGCAGTTCTTC
cdr3_aa: CASSLALGPSNEQFF

clone_size: -
j_call: TRBJ2-1
v_call: TRBV6-1
d_call: -
cdr3_nt: TGTGCCAGCAGTGAAGCGCCGGGGACGGGGAGTGAGCAGTTCTTC
cdr3_aa: CASSEAPGTGSEQFF

clone_size: few
j_call: TRBJ2-5
v_call: TRBV9
d_call: -
cdr3_nt: TGTGCCAGCAGCTCGAAACCCTGGGAGACCCAGTACTTC
cdr3_aa: CASSSKPWETQYF

clone_size: -
j_call: TRBJ2-5
v_call: TRBV7-2
d_call: TRBD2
cdr3_nt: TGTGCCAGCAGCTCACGCTCCCCACGGACTAGCGGGGGGGTTAGTCAGACCCAGTACTTC
cdr3_aa: CASSSRSPRTSGGVSQTQYF

clone_size: -
j_call: TRBJ1-1
v_call: TRBV20-1
d_call: -
cdr3_nt: TGCAGTACAAATCGAGGGGGGATGAACACTGAAGCTTTCTTT
cdr3_aa: CSTNRGGMNTEAFF

clone_size: -
j_call: TRBJ1-2
v_call: TRBV10-3
d_call: -
cdr3_nt: TGTGCCATCAGTGAACGGGGCTTGGGGGGCTACACCTTC
cdr3_aa: CAISERGLGGYTF

clone_size: few
j_call: TRBJ1-1
v_call: TRBV12-3/TRBV12-4
d_call: TRBD1
cdr3_nt: TGTGCCAGCAGTCGACGCGGACAGGGGGGTGCTTTCTTT
cdr3_aa: CASSRRGQGGAFF

clone_size: few
j_call: TRBJ2-7
v_call: TRBV5-1
d_call: -
cdr3_nt: TGCGCCAGCAGCCTTAGGACGGCGTTGACCTACGAGCAGTACTTC
cdr3_aa: CASSLRTALTYEQYF

clone_size: -
j_call: TRBJ1-2
v_call: TRBV28
d_call: -
cdr3_nt: TGTGCCAGCAGTCCAGGATCAGGGAGTCGTGGCTACACCTTC
cdr3_aa: CASSPGSGSRGYTF

clone_size: -
j_call: TRBJ2-3
v_call: TRBV7-9
d_call: TRBD1
cdr3_nt: TGTGCCAGCAGCCCCACCATGGGACAGGGCACAGATACGCAGTATTTT
cdr3_aa: CASSPTMGQGTDTQYF

clone_size: -
j_call: TRBJ2-1
v_call: TRBV7-3
d_call: TRBD2
cdr3_nt: TGTGCCAGCAGCCCCGCGGGGGGGGACAATGAGCAGTTCTTC
cdr3_aa: CASSPAGGDNEQFF

clone_size: -
j_call: TRBJ1-3
v_call: TRBV30
d_call: -
cdr3_nt: TGTGCCTTGACGGTAAACTCTGGAAACACCATATATTTT
cdr3_aa: CALTVNSGNTIYF

clone_size: -
j_call: TRBJ1-6
v_call: TRBV12-3/TRBV12-4
d_call: TRBD1
cdr3_nt: TGTGCCAGCCGACTGGGACAGCAGACTAATTCACCCCTCCACTTT
cdr3_aa: CASRLGQQTNSPLHF

clone_size: -
j_call: TRBJ2-5
v_call: TRBV5-1
d_call: -
cdr3_nt: TGCGCCAGCAGCACACGAAGACAGCCTTGGGAGACCCAGTACTTC
cdr3_aa: CASSTRRQPWETQYF

clone_size: few
j_call: TRBJ2-3
v_call: TRBV25-1
d_call: TRBD2
cdr3_nt: TGTGCCAGCAGTGAGCCTCCACTAGCGGGGGCCTACACAGATACGCAGTATTTT
cdr3_aa: CASSEPPLAGAYTDTQYF

clone_size: -
j_call: TRBJ2-6
v_call: TRBV20-1
d_call: -
cdr3_nt: TGCAGTGCTCCCCGGTTCGGAGGGTCCGGGGCCAACGTCCTGATTTTC
cdr3_aa: CSAPRFGGSGANVLIF

clone_size: -
j_call: TRBJ2-4
v_call: TRBV6-1
d_call: -
cdr3_nt: TGTGCCAGCAGTGACAGGGGATTAGCCAAAAACATTCAGTACTTC
cdr3_aa: CASSDRGLAKNIQYF

clone_size: -
j_call: TRBJ2-3
v_call: TRBV15
d_call: -
cdr3_nt: TGTGCCACCAGCAGAGAGGACAGCACAGATACGCAGTATTTT
cdr3_aa: CATSREDSTDTQYF

clone_size: few
j_call: TRBJ2-3
v_call: TRBV6-2/TRBV6-3
d_call: -
cdr3_nt: TGTGCCAGCAGTTACCCCCGGGACAACACAGATACGCAGTATTTT
cdr3_aa: CASSYPRDNTDTQYF

clone_size: -
j_call: TRBJ2-7
v_call: TRBV20-1
d_call: -
cdr3_nt: TGCAGTGCTAGAGATTTAAACAATGAGCAGTACTTC
cdr3_aa: CSARDLNNEQYF

clone_size: few
j_call: TRBJ2-3
v_call: TRBV10-3
d_call: TRBD2
cdr3_nt: TGTGCCACCTCACTTCTAGCGGGGGGTAGCACAGATACGCAGTATTTT
cdr3_aa: CATSLLAGGSTDTQYF

clone_size: -
j_call: TRBJ1-2
v_call: TRBV4-1
d_call: TRBD1
cdr3_nt: TGCGCCAGCAGCCATGGGGGAGGGGGCCTGGAAGGCTACACCTTC
cdr3_aa: CASSHGGGGLEGYTF

clone_size: -
j_call: TRBJ2-7
v_call: TRBV5-1
d_call: TRBD2
cdr3_nt: TGCGCCAGCAGCCCTGGGGGGGTAGCGGCTTTCTACGAGCAGTACTTC
cdr3_aa: CASSPGGVAAFYEQYF

clone_size: once
j_call: TRBJ1-1
v_call: TRBV5-1
d_call: -
cdr3_nt: TGCGCCAGCAGCTGGGAAGGAATGGGAACTGAAGCTTTCTTT
cdr3_aa: CASSWEGMGTEAFF

clone_size: -
j_call: TRBJ2-1
v_call: TRBV6-1
d_call: TRBD2
cdr3_nt: TGTGCCGGCGCCGGGACTAGCGGGAGGAGGGATGAGCAGTTCTTC
cdr3_aa: CAGAGTSGRRDEQFF

clone_size: -
j_call: TRBJ2-1
v_call: TRBV7-2
d_call: -
cdr3_nt: TGTGCCAGCAGCTTACCTCAGGACCTCCGGCAGTTCTTC
cdr3_aa: CASSLPQDLRQFF

clone_size: -
j_call: TRBJ2-5
v_call: TRBV20-1
d_call: -
cdr3_nt: TGCAGTGCCCCTAAGCAGGGGGGACCTGGGACCCAGTACTTC
cdr3_aa: CSAPKQGGPGTQYF

clone_size: -
j_call: TRBJ2-3
v_call: TRBV30
d_call: -
cdr3_nt: TGTGCCGGGAGTGACACAGATACGCAGTATTTT
cdr3_aa: CAGSDTDTQYF

clone_size: few
j_call: TRBJ2-1
v_call: TRBV24-1
d_call: TRBD1
cdr3_nt: TGTGCCACCAGTGATGATCGGCCGGACAGGGGCTACAATGAGCAGTTCTTC
cdr3_aa: CATSDDRPDRGYNEQFF

clone_size: few
j_call: TRBJ1-4
v_call: TRBV29-1
d_call: TRBD1
cdr3_nt: TGCAGCGTCGTTGACAGGGTTCCTAATGAAAAACTGTTTTTT
cdr3_aa: CSVVDRVPNEKLFF

clone_size: -
j_call: TRBJ2-1
v_call: TRBV9
d_call: -
cdr3_nt: TGTGCCAGCAGCGTGGAGGGGGCAGGGTCTAAATCCTCCTACAATGAGCAGTTCTTC
cdr3_aa: CASSVEGAGSKSSYNEQFF

clone_size: -
j_call: TRBJ2-5
v_call: TRBV4-2
d_call: -
cdr3_nt: TGTGCCAGCAGCCCTCCTGGGGAAGACCAAGAGACCCAGTACTTC
cdr3_aa: CASSPPGEDQETQYF

clone_size: -
j_call: TRBJ2-3
v_call: TRBV4-1
d_call: TRBD2
cdr3_nt: TGCGCCAGCAGCCAAGGTTTCGACTTCCTAGCGGGAGTAGATACGCAGTATTTT
cdr3_aa: CASSQGFDFLAGVDTQYF

clone_size: -
j_call: TRBJ2-7
v_call: TRBV28
d_call: TRBD1
cdr3_nt: TGTGCCAGCACAGGACAGGGACACGAGCAGTACTTC
cdr3_aa: CASTGQGHEQYF

clone_size: few
j_call: TRBJ2-5
v_call: TRBV6-2/TRBV6-3
d_call: -
cdr3_nt: TGTGCCAGCAGTTACGGACTGACACAAGAGACCCAGTACTTC
cdr3_aa: CASSYGLTQETQYF

clone_size: -
j_call: TRBJ2-1
v_call: TRBV6-1
d_call: TRBD1
cdr3_nt: TGTGCCAGCTCTGAGGGGACAGGGTTCGATGAGCAGTTCTTC
cdr3_aa: CASSEGTGFDEQFF

clone_size: few
j_call: TRBJ1-2
v_call: TRBV20-1
d_call: -
cdr3_nt: TGCAGTGCTCCTAGGACTTCATATGGCTACACCTTC
cdr3_aa: CSAPRTSYGYTF

clone_size: -
j_call: TRBJ2-1
v_call: TRBV15
d_call: TRBD1
cdr3_nt: TGTGCCACCAGCTGGGGACAGGGGTCCAATGAGCAGTTCTTC
cdr3_aa: CATSWGQGSNEQFF

clone_size: -
j_call: TRBJ2-5
v_call: TRBV10-3
d_call: -
cdr3_nt: TGTGCCATCAGTGTAGGCAGAAGAGAGACCCAGTACTTC
cdr3_aa: CAISVGRRETQYF

clone_size: few
j_call: TRBJ2-7
v_call: TRBV28
d_call: -
cdr3_nt: TGTGCCAGCAGTGCACAGAACTACTACGAGCAGTACTTC
cdr3_aa: CASSAQNYYEQYF

clone_size: -
j_call: TRBJ1-4
v_call: TRBV12-3/TRBV12-4
d_call: -
cdr3_nt: TGTGTCACTGGGGACAAAGTCAACGAAAAACTGTTTTTT
cdr3_aa: CVTGDKVNEKLFF

clone_size: -
j_call: TRBJ1-5
v_call: TRBV5-6
d_call: TRBD1
cdr3_nt: TGTGCCAGCAGCCAGGACAGGGGGACAAGCCAGCATTTT
cdr3_aa: CASSQDRGTSQHF

clone_size: -
j_call: TRBJ2-3
v_call: TRBV7-2
d_call: -
cdr3_nt: TGTGCCAGCAGCTTGGGACTTGGGATAGATACGCAGTATTTT
cdr3_aa: CASSLGLGIDTQYF

clone_size: many
j_call: TRBJ2-3
v_call: TRBV7-6
d_call: -
cdr3_nt: TGTGCCAGCAGCTTAGGCAGGTACACAGATACGCAGTATTTT
cdr3_aa: CASSLGRYTDTQYF

clone_size: -
j_call: TRBJ1-6
v_call: TRBV2
d_call: -
cdr3_nt: TGTGCCAGCAGTGAAACGAGGGAGGCTTCACCCCTCCACTTT
cdr3_aa: CASSETREASPLHF

clone_size: -
j_call: TRBJ1-2
v_call: TRBV21-1
d_call: -
cdr3_nt: TGTGCCAGCACCCTTCACCTACGGGGCTACACCTTC
cdr3_aa: CASTLHLRGYTF

clone_size: -
j_call: TRBJ2-7
v_call: TRBV5-1
d_call: -
cdr3_nt: TGCGCCAGCAGCGGAGGATCGACAGACACCTACGAGCAGTACTTC
cdr3_aa: CASSGGSTDTYEQYF

clone_size: few
j_call: TRBJ2-7
v_call: TRBV12-3/TRBV12-4
d_call: -
cdr3_nt: TGTGCTAGCAGTCCCGATCAGGGGAGAGGTGCTACCGAGCAGTACTTC
cdr3_aa: CASSPDQGRGATEQYF

clone_size: -
j_call: TRBJ2-2
v_call: TRBV12-3/TRBV12-4
d_call: TRBD1
cdr3_nt: TGTGCCAGCACGGACAGGGGGGAGCTGTTTTTT
cdr3_aa: CASTDRGELFF

clone_size: -
j_call: TRBJ2-7
v_call: TRBV25-1
d_call: TRBD1
cdr3_nt: TGTGCCAGCAGTGATATACAGGGGGCGCGTGAGCAGTACTTC
cdr3_aa: CASSDIQGAREQYF

clone_size: -
j_call: TRBJ2-3
v_call: TRBV29-1
d_call: TRBD1
cdr3_nt: TGCAGCGTAGCCGGGACAGACAACACAGATACGCAGTATTTT
cdr3_aa: CSVAGTDNTDTQYF

clone_size: few
j_call: TRBJ2-5
v_call: TRBV28
d_call: -
cdr3_nt: TGTGCCAGCAGTGGACCCCGACCAACAGCGGAGACCCAGTACTTC
cdr3_aa: CASSGPRPTAETQYF

clone_size: -
j_call: TRBJ2-7
v_call: TRBV20-1
d_call: TRBD1
cdr3_nt: TGCAGTGCTAGAACCATTCAGGGGGCATTGGACGAGCGGTACTTC
cdr3_aa: CSARTIQGALDERYF

clone_size: -
j_call: TRBJ2-2
v_call: TRBV3-1
d_call: TRBD2
cdr3_nt: TGTGCCAGCAGCCCCGGCATTGCGGGGAGGGCGTCAAACACCGGGGAGCTGTTTTTT
cdr3_aa: CASSPGIAGRASNTGELFF

clone_size: -
j_call: TRBJ2-1
v_call: TRBV4-1
d_call: -
cdr3_nt: TGCGCCAGCAGCCGAGATTTGCAGCCGAGCTCCTACAATGAGCAGTTCTTC
cdr3_aa: CASSRDLQPSSYNEQFF

clone_size: -
j_call: TRBJ2-1
v_call: TRBV12-3/TRBV12-4
d_call: TRBD2
cdr3_nt: TGTGCCAGCAGTCCTAGCGGGGACCCCTACAATGAGCAGTTCTTC
cdr3_aa: CASSPSGDPYNEQFF